These 17 T cell receptor beta chains share one sample of origin, sequenced in a study of metastatic and nonmetastatic thyroid tumors. All patients reached thyroid surgery having received no treatment beforehand. TCRdb re-called the PCR reads through MiXCR. The sample lists 35,000 to 40,000 clones, about a sixth occurring once. The sequencing sample was made of tumor tissue. These receptors were collected from a female donor with papillary thyroid cancer or a benign thyroid nodule (not recorded which). Some clones in this sample may be carry-over from other donors' samples.

This clone has just one count. The chain recombines TRBV11-1 with TRBJ1-1, with 7 bases that match TRBD1. With V trimmed by 1 base and J by 4 bases, 3 bases remained unmatched. Germline V lookup: CDR1 SGHAT, CDR2 FQDESV (reference sequence). The CDR3 contains 14 residues. Here the CDR3 reads CASSLVAGGTEAFF. The CDR3 bases are TGTGCCAGCAGCTTAGTGGCAGGGGGCACTGAAGCTTTCTTT.

This clone was counted between two and nine times. A read error may be the cause here, since a much bigger clone is one base away. The rearrangement joins TRBV2 to TRBJ1-6; D not certain. The germline V gene has CDR1 SNHLY and CDR2 FYNNEI. The CDR3 runs to 15 residues. In DNA, the CDR3 is TGTGCCAGCAGTCCGGCAGGATCCTATAATACACCCCTCCACTTT. This gives the protein CASSPAGSYNTPLHF.

Points on this clone: The CDR3 ends on some other residue instead of the conserved phenylalanine or tryptophan, so this is likely a read error. The DNA is omitted, as the CDR3 cannot be located on it reliably, and the CDR3 follows TCRdb's listing. The CDR3: CSARDPLGVGSGYL. The rearrangement uses TRBV20-1 and TRBJ2-5. The CDR3 is 14 amino acids long, termini counted. Germline assignment: CDR1 DFQATT and CDR2 SNEGSKA (reference sequence).

This clone was seen ten or more times. The sample contains more than one DNA sequence encoding this CDR3. The chain joins TRBV10-3 to TRBJ1-1; 9 nucleotides align to TRBD1. The V and J ends lost 8 bases and 6 bases, in that order; junction bases with no gene match: 10. Germline CDR1 is ENHRY and CDR2 is SYGVKD. This CDR3 is built from 14 residues. CDR3 coding DNA: TGTGCCATCCATGACGGGACAGGGCGGTCTGAAGCTTTCTTT. Its protein is CAIHDGTGRSEAFF.

The chain links TRBV2 to TRBJ2-7; 14 bases are a match to TRBD2. CDR1 is SNHLY, CDR2 FYNNEI, per germline. Unmatched junction bases numbered 4, after V lost 6 bases and J lost 3 bases. This CDR3 spans 15 amino acids. This CDR3 is CASRDGLAGGYEQYF. The DNA for the CDR3 is TGTGCCAGCAGAGACGGACTAGCGGGAGGCTACGAGCAGTACTTC.

On this clone itself: One base away lies a much larger clone, so this may be a sequencing read error. The chain has TRBV29-1 and TRBJ2-1, with D possibly being TRBD1 or TRBD2 (6 bases each). In germline, CDR1 is SQVTM, CDR2 ANQGSEA. The CDR3 spans 13 residues. With 8 bases removed from V and 6 bases from J, the gap between germline ends came to 17 bases. The CDR3, as DNA: TGCAGCACTTTCTGGGGGGCCGGCAATGAGCAGTTCTTC. Translating it yields CSTFWGAGNEQFF.

This clone was recorded many times. V and J are TRBV7-6 and TRBJ1-3; D not certain. Trimming took off 5 bases at V and 1 base at J, with 9 bases between the two ends. Germline CDR1 is SGHVS and CDR2 is FNYEAQ. The CDR3 sequence is 14 residues long. The CDR3, as DNA: TGTGCCAGCAGCCCGGACTCTTCTGGAAACACCATATATTTT. Its protein product is CASSPDSSGNTIYF. Full variable domain (outside the CDR3, taken from reference TRBV7-6 and TRBJ1-3): GAGVSQSPRYKVTKRGQDVALRCDPISGHVSLYWYRQALGQGPEFLTYFNYEAQQDKSGLPNDRFSAERPEGSISTLTIQRTEQRDSAMYRCASSPDSSGNTIYFGEGSWLTVV.

This clone is medium-sized (0.01 to 0.1%). The rearrangement uses TRBV20-1 and TRBJ1-2, with D perhaps TRBD1 (6 bases). Germline V lookup: CDR1 DFQATT, CDR2 SNEGSKA (reference sequence). With 3 bases removed from V and 8 bases from J, the gap between germline ends came to 19 bases. CDR3 size: 14 residues. In DNA form, the CDR3 reads TGCAGTGCTAGCCCCCCTATCAGGGGCTTGGGCTACACCTTC. Amino acids: CSASPPIRGLGYTF.

By sample share, this clone is medium-sized. The V call is TRBV6-5, the J call TRBJ2-7, with 8 bases fitting TRBD2. Germline values: CDR1 MNHEY, CDR2 SVGAGI. Trimming removed 1 base from V and 3 bases from J; junction bases left unmatched: 5. The CDR3 is made up of 15 amino acids. The CDR3 bases are TGTGCCAGCAGTTACTTGTTAGCGGGAAGCTACGAGCAGTACTTC. Translating it yields CASSYLLAGSYEQYF.

With regard to this clone: One base away lies a much larger clone, so this may be a sequencing read error. This rearrangement joins TRBV19 to TRBJ2-1; D may match TRBD1 or TRBD2 (5 bases each). Trimming shortened V by 6 bases and J by 6 bases, and 15 bases separated the two germline ends. Germline V gene lookup returns CDR1 LNHDA and CDR2 SQIVND (reference sequence). The CDR3 has 14 residues. CDR3 sequence: CASRFGTVSNEQFF. The CDR3 bases are TGTGCCAGTAGGTTTGGGACGGTGAGCAATGAGCAGTTCTTC.

This clone occurred a few times. A much larger clone lies a single base off, so this may be a read error. This rearrangement joins TRBV19 to TRBJ2-7; either TRBD1 or TRBD2 may supply D (7 bases each). The CDR3 length is 15 residues. The germline V gene encodes CDR1 LNHDA and CDR2 SQIVND (reference sequence). V gave up 7 bases and J gave up 5 bases, with 21 bases separating them. As DNA, the CDR3 is TGTGCCAGTATCCCGCAGGGGGGGGGGGTCCACGAGCAGTACTTC. Protein product: CASIPQGGGVHEQYF.

This clone was seen ten or more times. V usage is TRBV12-3 or TRBV12-4 and J usage is TRBJ2-7; D is perhaps TRBD2 (6 bases). Trimming took off 3 bases at V and 0 bases at J, with 9 bases between the two ends. The CDR3 length is 14 residues. CDR3: CASSLGRGSYEQYF. CDR3 sequence (DNA): TGTGCCAGCAGTTTGGGGCGGGGCTCCTACGAGCAGTACTTC.

This clone appeared many times. A much larger clone lies a single base off, so this may be a read error. V is TRBV3-1 and J is TRBJ1-6, with 9 bases identical to TRBD1. The CDR3 has 15 residues. Germline assignment: CDR1 LGHDT and CDR2 YNNKEL (reference sequence). CDR3 nucleotide sequence: TGTGCCAGCAGCCCCGGGACAGGGATAAATTCATCCCTCCACTTT. This translates into CASSPGTGINSSLHF.

This clone was seen at least ten times. The V gene is TRBV14, the J gene TRBJ1-6; D uncertain. Germline values: CDR1 SGHDN, CDR2 FVKESK. The V and J ends lost 1 base and 3 bases respectively, with 7 bases between them. CDR3 length: 15 amino acids. The CDR3 reads CASSQGQNYNSPLHF. The CDR3 nucleotides read TGTGCCAGCAGCCAAGGACAAAACTATAATTCACCCCTCCACTTT.

This chain links TRBV6-9 with TRBJ1-1; D not certain. The V end lost 4 bases, the J end lost 0 bases, and 6 bases lay between the germline ends. This CDR3 contains 13 residues. Germline loops: CDR1 MNHGY, CDR2 SVAAGI. Here the CDR3 reads CASSSPMNTEAFF. CDR3 nucleotides: TGTGCCAGCAGTTCCCCAATGAACACTGAAGCTTTCTTT.

The rearrangement links TRBV19 to TRBJ1-5; D unclear. The CDR3 contains 14 residues. V lost 5 bases to trimming and J lost 5 bases, with 13 bases between them. Germline V gives CDR1 LNHDA, CDR2 SQIVND (reference sequence). This CDR3 reads CASSPLQRDQPQHF. The DNA of the CDR3 is TGTGCCAGTAGTCCCCTTCAGCGGGATCAGCCCCAGCATTTT.

In this sample, this clone is medium-sized. The rearrangement links TRBV28 to TRBJ2-7; D may be TRBD2 (6 bases). The CDR3 is 14 residues long. Germline V CDR1 and CDR2: MDHEN, SYDVKM. V lost 5 bases to trimming and J lost 0 bases, with 11 bases between them. CDR3 nucleotide sequence: TGTGCCAGCAGTCCGCGGGGCCTCTCCTACGAGCAGTACTTC. It codes for CASSPRGLSYEQYF.